These T cell receptor beta chains were read from a single sample in a study of T-cell memory formation after mild COVID-19. From the 5' RACE reads, TCRdb called clonotypes with MiXCR, one entry per CDR3 protein. The repertoire holds tens of thousands of distinct CDR3 sequences, with 14% as singletons. The source material was PBMCs or a T cell subset sorted from them (not recorded which). Receptors were obtained from an adult woman who had mild COVID-19 (a few samples of this study predate the infection). Cell type and time point are not known. The CDR3 runs from the conserved cysteine through the conserved F or W. The order of the fields is V gene, J gene, CDR3 protein.

v_call: TRBV15; j_call: TRBJ2-7; cdr3_aa: CATMDVPSSYEQYF
v_call: TRBV7-6; j_call: TRBJ2-7; cdr3_aa: CASSLAGGRASYEQYF
v_call: TRBV7-2; j_call: TRBJ2-2; cdr3_aa: CASSPGLPVGELFF
v_call: TRBV4-3; j_call: TRBJ2-1; cdr3_aa: CASSLLRGVAYNEQFF
v_call: TRBV29-1; j_call: TRBJ1-1; cdr3_aa: CSVPDRDLGTEAFF
v_call: TRBV10-3; j_call: TRBJ2-1; cdr3_aa: CATDDFSGSSYNEQFF
v_call: TRBV15; j_call: TRBJ2-1; cdr3_aa: CATSRGPGIDNEQFF
v_call: TRBV5-1; j_call: TRBJ2-3; cdr3_aa: CASSFEGAEDTQYF
v_call: TRBV7-6; j_call: TRBJ2-3; cdr3_aa: CASSLEPTDTQYF
v_call: TRBV5-1; j_call: TRBJ2-7; cdr3_aa: CASSLGDRGLLPYEQYF
v_call: TRBV5-6; j_call: TRBJ1-5; cdr3_aa: CASSLENGGENQPQHF
v_call: TRBV2; j_call: TRBJ2-7; cdr3_aa: CASSEDGPGYEQYF
v_call: TRBV6-2/TRBV6-3; j_call: TRBJ2-7; cdr3_aa: CASSYTSYEQYF
v_call: TRBV7-9; j_call: TRBJ2-5; cdr3_aa: CASRILWTSSETQYF
v_call: TRBV25-1; j_call: TRBJ2-3; cdr3_aa: CASSWASGTDTQYF
v_call: TRBV5-4; j_call: TRBJ2-1; cdr3_aa: CASSLGLANEQFF
v_call: TRBV5-1; j_call: TRBJ2-7; cdr3_aa: CASSDPGADDEQYF
v_call: TRBV2; j_call: TRBJ2-3; cdr3_aa: CASSETSTSTDTQYF
v_call: TRBV20-1; j_call: TRBJ1-1; cdr3_aa: CSARGGDTEAFF
v_call: TRBV9; j_call: TRBJ2-1; cdr3_aa: CASSVVSGGYNEQFF
v_call: TRBV7-9; j_call: TRBJ2-3; cdr3_aa: CASSFVRGGGPDTQYF
v_call: TRBV5-1; j_call: TRBJ2-7; cdr3_aa: CASSLTGGGSYEQYF
v_call: TRBV7-9; j_call: TRBJ2-3; cdr3_aa: CASSARRGKDTDTQYF
v_call: TRBV6-2/TRBV6-3; j_call: TRBJ1-1; cdr3_aa: CASSKLDRENTEAFF
v_call: TRBV5-6; j_call: TRBJ2-1; cdr3_aa: CASSPIPRGTRNEQFF
v_call: TRBV12-3/TRBV12-4; j_call: TRBJ2-7; cdr3_aa: CASSRPGTGGISYEQYF
v_call: TRBV6-6; j_call: TRBJ1-1; cdr3_aa: CASSYSRGRDTEAFF
v_call: TRBV29-1; j_call: TRBJ1-2; cdr3_aa: CSVVGRYGYTF
v_call: TRBV5-6; j_call: TRBJ2-3; cdr3_aa: CASSSDPDGRDPGIDTQYF
v_call: TRBV7-6; j_call: TRBJ2-7; cdr3_aa: CASSFGQGYSYEQYF
v_call: TRBV20-1; j_call: TRBJ2-1; cdr3_aa: CSASELGEQFF
v_call: TRBV7-2; j_call: TRBJ1-1; cdr3_aa: CASSLFGSWTEAFF
v_call: TRBV9; j_call: TRBJ2-5; cdr3_aa: CASSVGVTSGETQYF
v_call: TRBV19; j_call: TRBJ2-4; cdr3_aa: CASSLAEKNIQYF
v_call: TRBV5-1; j_call: TRBJ2-7; cdr3_aa: CASSFEGYLDEQYF
v_call: TRBV11-2; j_call: TRBJ2-1; cdr3_aa: CASSFRRSSYNEQFF
v_call: TRBV4-1; j_call: TRBJ2-3; cdr3_aa: CASSGDGYTDTQYF
v_call: TRBV7-2; j_call: TRBJ2-7; cdr3_aa: CASSGSGVGEGHEKYF
v_call: TRBV4-3; j_call: TRBJ2-7; cdr3_aa: CASSQEQGGGEQYF
v_call: TRBV5-1; j_call: TRBJ2-5; cdr3_aa: CASSLIGNPQETQYF
v_call: TRBV7-2; j_call: TRBJ2-1; cdr3_aa: CASSLLIAGYEQFF